Listed below are T cell receptor beta chains from one sample, sequenced in a study of T-cell reconstitution after alpha-beta-depleted transplantation in children. TCRdb passed the PCR reads through MiXCR, listing each CDR3 protein once. Found here are hundreds of thousands of distinct CDR3 sequences, over 10% of them singletons; the top ten hold approximately 2%. The starting material was PBMCs, mostly from graft donor cells, obtained 360 days after TCRalphabeta/CD19-depleted stem cell transplant. These receptors were obtained from a male patient aged 5 to 17 who had a stem cell transplant for acute myeloid leukemia, so the T cells may come from the graft donor. CDR3s include the opening cysteine and the closing phenylalanine or tryptophan. A D gene is named only where the DNA matches it firmly. Expanded clones are given a class, and other clones once, few, many or no size at all.

>-|-|TRBV28|TRBJ2-5
CASRTPGPGTQYF
TGTGCCAGCAGAACACCAGGTCCGGGGACCCAGTACTTC
>TRBD1|many|TRBV7-2|TRBJ2-3
CASSPGQGATDTQYF
TGTGCCAGCAGCCCCGGACAGGGGGCCACAGATACGCAGTATTTT
>-|-|TRBV20-1|TRBJ2-7
CSAREGAGYPYEQYF
TGCAGTGCTAGAGAGGGGGCGGGGTATCCCTACGAGCAGTACTTC
>TRBD1|many|TRBV29-1|TRBJ2-1
CSVEDGTGGSYNEQFF
TGCAGCGTTGAAGATGGCACAGGGGGCTCCTACAATGAGCAGTTCTTC
>-|-|TRBV20-1|TRBJ2-7
CSARVRTFSYEQYF
TGCAGTGCTCGGGTCAGAACTTTTTCTTACGAGCAGTACTTC
>-|few|TRBV10-3|TRBJ1-2
CAIRSAGGQLYGYTF
TGTGCCATCAGAAGTGCGGGAGGACAACTTTATGGCTACACCTTC
>TRBD2|few|TRBV12-3/TRBV12-4|TRBJ2-5
CASTRLAGGNQETQYF
TGTGCCAGCACCAGACTAGCGGGAGGGAACCAAGAGACCCAGTACTTC
>-|many|TRBV3-1|TRBJ2-5
CASSQDGVVGLQETQYF
TGTGCCAGCAGCCAAGACGGGGTCGTGGGCCTCCAAGAGACCCAGTACTTC
>-|few|TRBV3-1|TRBJ2-7
CASSHDTGTMAYEQYF
TGTGCCAGCAGCCACGACACAGGGACAATGGCCTACGAGCAGTACTTC
>-|few|TRBV20-1|TRBJ1-3
CSARDPAWGENGNTIYF
TGCAGTGCTAGAGATCCCGCCTGGGGGGAGAATGGAAACACCATATATTTT
>TRBD2|many|TRBV27|TRBJ2-1
CASSLSRTSGHYNEQFF
TGTGCCAGCAGTTTAAGTCGGACTAGCGGGCACTACAATGAGCAGTTCTTC
>-|-|TRBV18|TRBJ2-5
CASSPRAGKQETQYF
TGTGCCAGCTCACCCCGGGCGGGAAAACAAGAGACCCAGTACTTC
>-|many|TRBV6-2/TRBV6-3|TRBJ2-1
CASLGNPGNEQFF
TGTGCCAGTCTAGGTAATCCAGGGAATGAGCAGTTCTTC
>-|few|TRBV12-3/TRBV12-4|TRBJ2-6
CASSLALGSGANVLTF
TGTGCCAGCAGTTTAGCGCTTGGGTCCGGGGCCAACGTCCTGACTTTC
>TRBD2|-|TRBV6-4|TRBJ2-4
CASTGLAGAGNIQYF
TGTGCCAGCACCGGACTAGCGGGAGCTGGGAACATTCAGTACTTC
>TRBD2|few|TRBV29-1|TRBJ2-1
CSADRTSGRVDEQFF
TGCAGCGCTGACCGGACTAGCGGGAGGGTAGATGAGCAGTTCTTC
>-|few|TRBV29-1|TRBJ2-7
CSVTWRLGAYEQYF
TGCAGCGTGACCTGGCGGTTGGGGGCCTACGAGCAGTACTTC
>-|once|TRBV3-1|TRBJ1-5
CAICIKVTAGQPQHF
TGTGCCATCTGCATTAAAGTAACGGCGGGTCAGCCCCAGCATTTT
>TRBD2|-|TRBV7-2|TRBJ2-7
CASRGTSGYYEQYF
TGTGCCAGCAGGGGGACTAGCGGGTACTACGAGCAGTACTTC
>-|-|TRBV20-1|TRBJ2-7
CSAKDGGRIYEQYF
TGCAGTGCTAAAGATGGGGGTAGGATCTACGAGCAGTACTTC
>-|few|TRBV7-8|TRBJ2-7
CASSLVGPSSYEQYF
TGTGCCAGCAGCTTAGTTGGGCCGAGCTCCTACGAGCAGTACTTC
>-|few|TRBV7-2|TRBJ1-5
CASSPRFGQPQHF
TGTGCCAGCAGCCCGAGGTTTGGGCAGCCCCAGCATTTT
>-|few|TRBV20-1|TRBJ2-5
CSASREPETQYF
TGCAGTGCTAGCCGAGAACCAGAGACCCAGTACTTC
>-|-|TRBV20-1|TRBJ2-3
CSARPIAGTASTDTQYF
TGCAGTGCTAGACCTATAGCCGGGACCGCATCCACAGATACGCAGTATTTT
>-|few|TRBV7-2|TRBJ2-7
CASSLARLGAYEQYF
TGTGCCAGCAGCTTAGCGAGACTAGGGGCCTACGAGCAGTACTTC
>-|few|TRBV7-9|TRBJ2-2
CASSSVFNTGELFF
TGTGCCAGCAGCTCGGTCTTTAACACCGGGGAGCTGTTTTTT
>-|many|TRBV28|TRBJ2-1
CASRSSALILTGEQFF
TGTGCCAGCAGGAGCTCGGCCCTTATCCTTACTGGTGAGCAGTTCTTC